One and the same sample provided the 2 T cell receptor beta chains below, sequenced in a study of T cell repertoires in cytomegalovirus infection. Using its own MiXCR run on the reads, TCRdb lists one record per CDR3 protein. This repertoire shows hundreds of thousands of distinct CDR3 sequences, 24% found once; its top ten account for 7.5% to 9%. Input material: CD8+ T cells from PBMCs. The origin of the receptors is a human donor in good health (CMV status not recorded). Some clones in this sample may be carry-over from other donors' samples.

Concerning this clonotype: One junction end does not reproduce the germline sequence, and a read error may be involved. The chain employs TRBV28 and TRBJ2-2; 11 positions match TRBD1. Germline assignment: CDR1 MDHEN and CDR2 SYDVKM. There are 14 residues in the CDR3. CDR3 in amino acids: CASSRTGGPGELLF. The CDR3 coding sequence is TGTGCCAGCAGTAGGACAGGGGGCCCCGGGGAGCTGCTTTTT.

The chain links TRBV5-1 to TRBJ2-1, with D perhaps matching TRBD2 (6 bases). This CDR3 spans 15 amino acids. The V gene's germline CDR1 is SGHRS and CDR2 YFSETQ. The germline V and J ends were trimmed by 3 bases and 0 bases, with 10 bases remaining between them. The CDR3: CASSYRGFSYNEQFF. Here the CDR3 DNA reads TGCGCCAGCAGCTACCGGGGGTTCTCCTACAATGAGCAGTTCTTC.